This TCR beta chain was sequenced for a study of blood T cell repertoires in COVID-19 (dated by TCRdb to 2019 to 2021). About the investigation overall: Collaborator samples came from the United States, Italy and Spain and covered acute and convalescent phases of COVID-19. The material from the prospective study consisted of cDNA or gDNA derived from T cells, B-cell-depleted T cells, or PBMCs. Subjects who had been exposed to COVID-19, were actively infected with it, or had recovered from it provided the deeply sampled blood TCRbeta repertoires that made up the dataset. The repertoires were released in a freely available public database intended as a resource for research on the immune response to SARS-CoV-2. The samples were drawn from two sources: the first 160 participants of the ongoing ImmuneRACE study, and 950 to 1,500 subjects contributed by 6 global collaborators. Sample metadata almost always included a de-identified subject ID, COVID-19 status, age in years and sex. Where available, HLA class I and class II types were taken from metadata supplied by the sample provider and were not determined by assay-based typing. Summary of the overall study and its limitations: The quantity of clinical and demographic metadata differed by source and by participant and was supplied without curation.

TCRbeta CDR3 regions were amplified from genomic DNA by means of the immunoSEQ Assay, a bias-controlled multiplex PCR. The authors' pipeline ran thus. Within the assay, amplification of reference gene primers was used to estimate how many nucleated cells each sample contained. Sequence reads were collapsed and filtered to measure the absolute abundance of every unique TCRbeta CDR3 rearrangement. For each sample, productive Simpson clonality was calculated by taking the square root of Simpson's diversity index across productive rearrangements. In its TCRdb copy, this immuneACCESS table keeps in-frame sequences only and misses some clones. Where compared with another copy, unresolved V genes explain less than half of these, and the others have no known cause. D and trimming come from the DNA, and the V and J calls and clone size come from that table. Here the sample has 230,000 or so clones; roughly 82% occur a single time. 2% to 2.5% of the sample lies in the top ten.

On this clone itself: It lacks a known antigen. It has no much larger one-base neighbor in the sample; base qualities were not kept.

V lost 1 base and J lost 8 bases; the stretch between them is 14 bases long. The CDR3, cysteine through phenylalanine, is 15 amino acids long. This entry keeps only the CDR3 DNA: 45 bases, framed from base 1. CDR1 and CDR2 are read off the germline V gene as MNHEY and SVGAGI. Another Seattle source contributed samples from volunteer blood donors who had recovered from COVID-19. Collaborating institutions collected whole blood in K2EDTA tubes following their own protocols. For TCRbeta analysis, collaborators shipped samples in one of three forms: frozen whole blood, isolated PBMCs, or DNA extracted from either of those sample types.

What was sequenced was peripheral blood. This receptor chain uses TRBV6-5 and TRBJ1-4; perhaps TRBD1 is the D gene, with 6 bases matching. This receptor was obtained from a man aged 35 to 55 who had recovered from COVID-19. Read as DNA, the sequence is TGTGCCAGCAGTTACTGGTTCGGCAGGGGAGAAAAACTGTTTTTT. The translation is CASSYWFGRGEKLFF.